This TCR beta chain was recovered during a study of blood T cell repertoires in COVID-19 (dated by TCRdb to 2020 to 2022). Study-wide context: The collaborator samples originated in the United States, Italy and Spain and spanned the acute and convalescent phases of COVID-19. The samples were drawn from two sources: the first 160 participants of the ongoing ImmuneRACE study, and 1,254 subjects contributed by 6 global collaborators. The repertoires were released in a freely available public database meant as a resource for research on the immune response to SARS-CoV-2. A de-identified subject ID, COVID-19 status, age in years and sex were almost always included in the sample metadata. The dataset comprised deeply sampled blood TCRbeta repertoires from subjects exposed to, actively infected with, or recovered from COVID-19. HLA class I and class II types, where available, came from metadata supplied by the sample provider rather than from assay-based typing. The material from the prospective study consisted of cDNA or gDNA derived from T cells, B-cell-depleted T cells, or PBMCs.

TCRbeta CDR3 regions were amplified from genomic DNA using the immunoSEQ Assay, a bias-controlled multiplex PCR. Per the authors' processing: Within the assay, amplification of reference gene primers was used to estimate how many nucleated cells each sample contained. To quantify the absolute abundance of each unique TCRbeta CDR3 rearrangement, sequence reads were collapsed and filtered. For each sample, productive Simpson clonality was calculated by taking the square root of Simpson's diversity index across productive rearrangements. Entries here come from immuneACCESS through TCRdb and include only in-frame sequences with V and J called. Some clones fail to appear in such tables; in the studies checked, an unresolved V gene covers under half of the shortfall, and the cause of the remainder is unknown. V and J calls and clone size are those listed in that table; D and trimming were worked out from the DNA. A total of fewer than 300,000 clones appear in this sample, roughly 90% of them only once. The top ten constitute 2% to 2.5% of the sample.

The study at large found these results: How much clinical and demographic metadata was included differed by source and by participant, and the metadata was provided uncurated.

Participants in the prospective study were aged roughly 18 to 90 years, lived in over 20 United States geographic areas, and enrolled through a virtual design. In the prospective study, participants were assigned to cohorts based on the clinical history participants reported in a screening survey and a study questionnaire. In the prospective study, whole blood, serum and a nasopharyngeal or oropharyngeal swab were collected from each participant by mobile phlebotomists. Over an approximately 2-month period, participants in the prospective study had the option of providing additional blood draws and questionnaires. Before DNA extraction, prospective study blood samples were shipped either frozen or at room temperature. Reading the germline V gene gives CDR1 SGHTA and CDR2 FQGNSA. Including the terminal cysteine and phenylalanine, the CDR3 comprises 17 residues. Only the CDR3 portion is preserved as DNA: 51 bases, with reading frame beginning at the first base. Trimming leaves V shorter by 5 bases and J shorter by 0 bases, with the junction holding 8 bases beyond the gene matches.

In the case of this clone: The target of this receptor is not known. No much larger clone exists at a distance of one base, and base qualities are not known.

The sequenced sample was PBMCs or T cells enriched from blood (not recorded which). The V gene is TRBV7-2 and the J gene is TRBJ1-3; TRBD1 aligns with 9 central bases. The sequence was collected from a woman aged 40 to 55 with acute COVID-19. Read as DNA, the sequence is TGTGCCAGCAGCCCGCCGCCGGGACAGGGCTCTGGAAACACCATATATTTT. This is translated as CASSPPPGQGSGNTIYF. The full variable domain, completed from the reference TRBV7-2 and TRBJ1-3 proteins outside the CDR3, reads GAGVSQSPSNKVTEKGKDVELRCDPISGHTALYWYRQSLGQGLEFLIYFQGNSAPDKSGLPSDRFSAERTGGSVSTLTIQRTQQEDSAVYLCASSPPPGQGSGNTIYFGEGSWLTVV.